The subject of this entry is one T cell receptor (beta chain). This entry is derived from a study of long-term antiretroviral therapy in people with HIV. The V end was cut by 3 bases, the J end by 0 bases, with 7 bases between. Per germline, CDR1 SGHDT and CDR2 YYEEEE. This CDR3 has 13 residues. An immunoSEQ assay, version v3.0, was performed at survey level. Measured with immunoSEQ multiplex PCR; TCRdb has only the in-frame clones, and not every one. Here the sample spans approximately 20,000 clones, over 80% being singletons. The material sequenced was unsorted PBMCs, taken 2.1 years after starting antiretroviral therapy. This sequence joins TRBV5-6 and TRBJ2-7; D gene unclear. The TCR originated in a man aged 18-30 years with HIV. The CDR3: CASSSPSSYEQYF. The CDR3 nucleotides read TGTGCCAGCAGCTCCCCAAGCTCCTACGAGCAGTACTTC.